One sample yielded the 15 T cell receptor beta chains listed below, sequenced in a study of cytomegalovirus exposure and HLA in healthy donors. PCR amplification relied on 60 Vbeta primers (plus 13 Jbeta primers). This table comes from immunoSEQ multiplex PCR, and its TCRdb copy is limited to in-frame clones, with some not included. Found here are 150,000 to 200,000 clones, roughly 86% of them singletons; the top ten hold 4.8%. Sample: PBMCs. These receptors all come from a girl aged 10-17 years in good health and CMV-seropositive.

The chain links TRBV4-1 to TRBJ2-6; D might be TRBD2 (5 bases). In germline, CDR1 is MGHRA, CDR2 YSYEKL. V was shortened by 0 bases and J by 0 bases, with 12 bases between the two germline ends. There are 18 residues in the CDR3. The CDR3 region has the DNA TGCGCCAGCAGCCAAGATCTAGCCGACTACTCTGGGGCCAACGTCCTGACTTTC. Translating gives CASSQDLADYSGANVLTF.

Only a few counts were recorded for this clone. V and J are TRBV5-1 and TRBJ1-2; D unclear. Germline-derived CDR1 and CDR2 are SGHRS and YFSETQ. The CDR3 loop spans 12 amino acids. V was clipped by 8 bases and J by 5 bases, with 13 bases between them. This chain's CDR3 is CASRREEYGYTF. For the CDR3, the DNA is TGCGCCAGTAGGAGGGAAGAGTATGGCTACACCTTC. The full variable domain, in which reference TRBV5-1 and TRBJ1-2 provide the parts outside the CDR3, is KAGVTQTPRYLIKTRGQQVTLSCSPISGHRSVSWYQQTPGQGLQFLFEYFSETQRNKGNFPGRFSGRQFSNSRSEMNVSTLELGDSALYLCASRREEYGYTFGSGTRLTVV.

The table lists this clone with a count of one. J is TRBJ1-2 and V is TRBV29-1, with D perhaps matching TRBD1 (6 bases). This CDR3 region has 14 residues. V was cut by 4 bases and J by 3 bases, with 15 bases left in between. Germline V CDR1 and CDR2: SQVTM, ANQGSEA. CDR3 sequence: CSVVEGGFYYGYTF. Here the CDR3 DNA reads TGCAGCGTTGTGGAGGGGGGGTTCTACTATGGCTACACCTTC.

With respect to this clone: A junction end diverges from the germline sequence, so it may reflect a read error. V gene TRBV7-7 combines with J gene TRBJ1-2; TRBD1 matches at 7 bases. This CDR3 is 18 amino acids long. Germline V gives CDR1 SSHAT, CDR2 FNYEAQ (reference sequence). The CDR3: CASSLAWDSRLASLGYTF. In nucleotides, the CDR3 is TGTGCTAGCAGCTTAGCCTGGGACAGCCGTCTAGCCTCCCTCGGCTACACCTTC. Supplemented by reference TRBV7-7 and TRBJ1-2, the full variable domain reads GAGVSQSPRYKVTKRGQDVTLRCDPISSHATLYWYQQALGQGPEFLTYFNYEAQPDKSGLPSDRFSAERPEGSISTLTIQRTEQRDSAMYRCASSLAWDSRLASLGYTFGSGTRLTVV.

CDR3 in amino acids: CASSLGPGFTGYTF. CDR3 sequence (DNA): TGTGCCAGCAGTTTAGGCCCAGGGTTTACAGGCTACACCTTC. The rearrangement links TRBV27 to TRBJ1-2; possibly TRBD1 for D (5 bases). Germline lookup yields CDR1 MNHEY and CDR2 SMNVEV (reference sequence). CDR3 length: 14 amino acids. The germline V and J ends were trimmed by 2 bases and 8 bases, with 15 bases remaining between them.

The rearrangement links TRBV19 to TRBJ1-1; 9 positions agree with TRBD1. The CDR3 totals 14 residues. The V segment lost 5 bases and the J segment 11 bases; nucleotides outside the gene matches: 12. CDR1 is LNHDA, CDR2 SQIVND, per germline (reference sequence). Written as DNA, the CDR3 is TGTGCCAGTAGTTTAGGGGACAGGGAAGGTTGTGCTTTCTTT. Residues: CASSLGDREGCAFF.

The chain uses TRBV29-1 and TRBJ1-4, with TRBD1 identical over 7 bases. Germline V CDR1 and CDR2: SQVTM, ANQGSEA. The CDR3 covers 14 residues. Trimming took 0 bases from V and 7 from J; bases not matched to a gene: 5. The CDR3 region has the DNA TGCAGCGTTGAAGAGGAGGGGGCGGGTGAAAAACTGTTTTTT. Translated: CSVEEEGAGEKLFF.

The chain joins TRBV5-1 to TRBJ2-5; 8 nucleotides agree with TRBD1. Germline V CDR1 and CDR2: SGHRS, YFSETQ. The CDR3 spans 12 residues. Germline trimming cut 7 bases from V and 4 bases from J; bases unmatched to any gene: 3. In DNA, the CDR3 is TGCGCCAGCCTAGACAGGGGAGAGACCCAGTACTTC. Translation gives CASLDRGETQYF.

This chain links TRBV9 with TRBJ2-5; 12 positions agree with TRBD2. The junction had 1 base not matched to a gene; V was cut back by 0 bases and J by 7 bases. The CDR3 contains 14 residues. CDR1 is SGDLS and CDR2 is YYNGEE in the germline V gene. CDR3 sequence: CASSVASGGGTQYF. The CDR3 nucleotides read TGTGCCAGCAGCGTAGCTAGCGGGGGGGGGACCCAGTACTTC.

J is TRBJ1-6 and V is TRBV27; D may be TRBD1 (5 bases). The germline gives CDR1 MNHEY, CDR2 SMNVEV (reference sequence). V lost 2 bases to trimming and J lost 13 bases, with 9 bases between them. The CDR3 is 12 amino acids. As DNA, the CDR3 is TGTGCCAGCAGTTTAGGGGGGAATCCCCTCCACTTT. This sequence encodes CASSLGGNPLHF.

The chain joins TRBV19 to TRBJ1-2, with D perhaps TRBD1 (5 bases). Germline CDR1 reads LNHDA; CDR2 reads SQIVND (reference sequence). The V end lost 4 bases, the J end lost 1 base, and 13 bases lay between the germline ends. There are 15 residues in the CDR3. The CDR3 DNA reads TGTGCCAGTAGTAGGGAGGGGCGCGGTAACTATGGCTACACCTTC. Protein: CASSREGRGNYGYTF.

This rearrangement joins TRBV10-2 to TRBJ2-1; 9 bases are shared with TRBD2. There are 15 residues in the CDR3. Germline CDR1 WSHSY, CDR2 SAAADI. The junction had 1 base not matched to a gene; V was cut back by 3 bases and J by 1 base. In DNA, the CDR3 is TGCGCCAGCAGTGAAGCGGGGGGATCCTACAATGAGCAGTTCTTC. Its translation is CASSEAGGSYNEQFF.

CDR3 coding DNA: TGCAGCGTCCTGACAGTTTTGAACACTGAAGCTTTCTTT. Its protein product is CSVLTVLNTEAFF. The rearrangement links TRBV29-1 to TRBJ1-1, with TRBD1 as a possible D gene (5 bases). V was shortened by 6 bases and J by 0 bases, with 11 bases between the two germline ends. The CDR3 covers 13 residues. Germline V gene data show CDR1 as SQVTM and CDR2 as ANQGSEA.

Note on this clone: The same CDR3 can be traced to other DNA sequences in this sample. V usage is TRBV7-2 and J usage is TRBJ2-5; D gene unclear. Trimming removed 5 bases from V and 2 bases from J, with 12 bases in between. This CDR3 is built from 14 residues. The germline CDR1 and CDR2 sequences are SGHTA and FQGNSA. The CDR3: CASSLERGQETQYF. In DNA, the CDR3 is TGTGCCAGCAGCCTCGAACGAGGACAAGAGACCCAGTACTTC.

V usage is TRBV2 and J usage is TRBJ1-5; the D is unclear. The CDR3 consists of 12 residues. Per the germline V gene, CDR1 is SNHLY and CDR2 is FYNNEI. Trimming took 8 bases from V and 6 from J, leaving 11 bases between them. CDR3 loop: CASGEVSQPQHF. CDR3 in DNA: TGTGCCAGCGGGGAGGTCAGTCAGCCCCAGCATTTT.